This is a list of T cell receptor beta chains from one sample in a study of T cell responses to AZD1222 COVID-19 vaccine. Only in-frame clones appear in the TCRdb table, and some are missing; sequencing was by immunoSEQ multiplex PCR. The sample has fewer than 200,000 clones; 70% to 90% are singletons. Sequenced here: peripheral blood, sampled 28 days after the second AZD1222 dose. The receptors shown here come from an adult who received the AZD1222 COVID-19 vaccine. The CDR3 runs from the conserved cysteine through the conserved F or W. Each record gives: D gene, V gene, J gene, clone size, CDR3 DNA, CDR3 protein. The D gene is left open where the match is weak. Not all rows give a size; the values are once, few, many and, for expanded clones, a class.

d_gene: -
v_gene: TRBV2
j_gene: TRBJ1-2
abundance: -
CDR3nt: TGTGCCAGCAGGATGGACCAGAACTATGGCTACACCTTC
CDR3aa: CASRMDQNYGYTF

d_gene: -
v_gene: TRBV3-1/TRBV3-2
j_gene: TRBJ1-1
abundance: once
CDR3nt: TGTGCCAGCAACCCGAGGGGGTCGGGGAACACTGAAGCTTTCTTT
CDR3aa: CASNPRGSGNTEAFF

d_gene: -
v_gene: TRBV30
j_gene: TRBJ1-1
abundance: -
CDR3nt: TGTGCCTGGAGCTCCGGCCTTTGGAACACTGAAGCTTTCTTT
CDR3aa: CAWSSGLWNTEAFF

d_gene: -
v_gene: TRBV6-5
j_gene: TRBJ2-2
abundance: few
CDR3nt: TGTGCCAGCAGTTACTCGATAGGGGAAGAGGTCGGGGAGCTGTTTTTT
CDR3aa: CASSYSIGEEVGELFF

d_gene: -
v_gene: TRBV7-9
j_gene: TRBJ1-1
abundance: -
CDR3nt: TGTGCCAGCAGCTTAGAGACGGGGGGTTTCTTT
CDR3aa: CASSLETGGFF

d_gene: TRBD1
v_gene: TRBV19
j_gene: TRBJ2-7
abundance: few
CDR3nt: TGTGCCAGTAGTGCCGGGACAGGCGCCTACGAGCAGTACTTC
CDR3aa: CASSAGTGAYEQYF

d_gene: TRBD1
v_gene: TRBV6-5
j_gene: TRBJ1-1
abundance: -
CDR3nt: TGTGCCAGCAGTTACGCCGGGACAGGGACTGAAGCTTTCTTT
CDR3aa: CASSYAGTGTEAFF

d_gene: TRBD1
v_gene: TRBV28
j_gene: TRBJ1-4
abundance: -
CDR3nt: TGTGCCAGCACGTCGAGGGGACAGGGGTATGAAAAACTGTTTTTT
CDR3aa: CASTSRGQGYEKLFF

d_gene: -
v_gene: TRBV20-1
j_gene: TRBJ1-1
abundance: -
CDR3nt: TGCAGTGCTAGTGGGGATGCTAACACTGAAGCTTTCTTT
CDR3aa: CSASGDANTEAFF

d_gene: TRBD1
v_gene: TRBV30
j_gene: TRBJ2-5
abundance: -
CDR3nt: TGTGCCTGGAGAGGGGGCCGAGGAGAGACCCAGTACTTC
CDR3aa: CAWRGGRGETQYF

d_gene: -
v_gene: TRBV2
j_gene: TRBJ1-1
abundance: -
CDR3nt: TGTGCCAGCAGTGGACAGGATACTGCTTTCTTT
CDR3aa: CASSGQDTAFF

d_gene: TRBD1
v_gene: TRBV7-3
j_gene: TRBJ2-2
abundance: -
CDR3nt: TGTGCCAGCAGCTTAACCGGGACAGGGGGTCGGGCCGGGGAGCTGTTTTTT
CDR3aa: CASSLTGTGGRAGELFF

d_gene: TRBD2
v_gene: TRBV10-3
j_gene: TRBJ2-2
abundance: -
CDR3nt: TGTGCCATCTTGGGGGGGACGAACACCGGGGAGCTGTTTTTT
CDR3aa: CAILGGTNTGELFF

d_gene: TRBD1
v_gene: TRBV6-5
j_gene: TRBJ1-1
abundance: -
CDR3nt: TGTGCCAGCAGTTACAGGGGGCTAGATAATGAAGCTTTCTTT
CDR3aa: CASSYRGLDNEAFF

d_gene: TRBD2
v_gene: TRBV29-1
j_gene: TRBJ2-2
abundance: -
CDR3nt: TGCAGCGTGACTAGCGGTTACACCGGGGAGCTGTTTTTT
CDR3aa: CSVTSGYTGELFF

d_gene: TRBD2
v_gene: TRBV10-3
j_gene: TRBJ2-7
abundance: -
CDR3nt: TGTGCCATCAGTGAGTCCGGGGGGGTCTCCTACGAGCAGTACTTC
CDR3aa: CAISESGGVSYEQYF

d_gene: TRBD2
v_gene: TRBV6-5
j_gene: TRBJ2-5
abundance: -
CDR3nt: TGTGCCAGCAACGGACTAGCGGGGGAACAAGAGACCCAGTACTTC
CDR3aa: CASNGLAGEQETQYF

d_gene: -
v_gene: TRBV6-5
j_gene: TRBJ2-7
abundance: -
CDR3nt: TGTGCCAGCAGCATCGGAAGTGGCTCCTACGAGCAGTACTTC
CDR3aa: CASSIGSGSYEQYF

d_gene: TRBD1
v_gene: TRBV6-4
j_gene: TRBJ2-3
abundance: -
CDR3nt: TGTGCCAGCAGTGAGGGACAGGGGGAGGCAGATACGCAGTATTTT
CDR3aa: CASSEGQGEADTQYF

d_gene: -
v_gene: TRBV5-4
j_gene: TRBJ1-6
abundance: -
CDR3nt: TGTGCCAGCAGCTGGGGGGGCGTTAGCCGTAATTCACCCCTCCACTTT
CDR3aa: CASSWGGVSRNSPLHF

d_gene: -
v_gene: TRBV3-1/TRBV3-2
j_gene: TRBJ1-3
abundance: once
CDR3nt: TGTGCCAGCAGCCAAGTAGCCGTTGTCTCTGGAAACACCATATATTTT
CDR3aa: CASSQVAVVSGNTIYF

d_gene: TRBD1
v_gene: TRBV6-1
j_gene: TRBJ1-3
abundance: few
CDR3nt: TGTGCCAGCAGTGAGTTTAGGACAGGGGGAAACACCATATATTTT
CDR3aa: CASSEFRTGGNTIYF

d_gene: -
v_gene: TRBV6-1
j_gene: TRBJ1-3
abundance: -
CDR3nt: TGTGCCAGCAGTGAAATGAAGTCCTCTGGAAACACCATATATTTT
CDR3aa: CASSEMKSSGNTIYF

d_gene: TRBD1
v_gene: TRBV7-9
j_gene: TRBJ1-1
abundance: -
CDR3nt: TGTGCCAGCAGCTTACCGACAGGGGTTGGGACTGAAGCTTTCTTT
CDR3aa: CASSLPTGVGTEAFF

d_gene: TRBD1
v_gene: TRBV19
j_gene: TRBJ2-4
abundance: once
CDR3nt: TGTGCCAGTAGTAAAGATGGCAGGGGGCAAGAAGGTTACTTC
CDR3aa: CASSKDGRGQEGYF

d_gene: -
v_gene: TRBV11-3
j_gene: TRBJ1-1
abundance: few
CDR3nt: TGTGCCAGCAGCTTGGGGGGGGCCACTGAAGCTTTCTTT
CDR3aa: CASSLGGATEAFF

d_gene: TRBD1
v_gene: TRBV3-1/TRBV3-2
j_gene: TRBJ1-5
abundance: -
CDR3nt: TGTGCCAGCAGCCTACGACAGGGGGCGCAGGTTCAGCCCCAGCATTTT
CDR3aa: CASSLRQGAQVQPQHF

d_gene: TRBD1
v_gene: TRBV5-1
j_gene: TRBJ2-7
abundance: -
CDR3nt: TGCGCCAGCAGCCATGGGACAGGGGGCGACGAGCAGTACTTC
CDR3aa: CASSHGTGGDEQYF

d_gene: -
v_gene: TRBV19
j_gene: TRBJ2-1
abundance: -
CDR3nt: TGTGCCAGTAGTATAGATTACCGGGGCCCCCGGGCCCACAATGAGCAGTTCTTC
CDR3aa: CASSIDYRGPRAHNEQFF

d_gene: -
v_gene: TRBV5-1
j_gene: TRBJ2-5
abundance: -
CDR3nt: TGCGCCAGCACCAGAGGGACGGAATATGAGACCCAGTACTTC
CDR3aa: CASTRGTEYETQYF

d_gene: -
v_gene: TRBV1
j_gene: TRBJ2-5
abundance: -
CDR3nt: TGCACCGGGGTGGTAACAGGGCCCCAAGAGACCCAGTACTTC
CDR3aa: CTGVVTGPQETQYF

d_gene: -
v_gene: TRBV3-1/TRBV3-2
j_gene: TRBJ1-1
abundance: once
CDR3nt: TGTGCCAGCAGCCAAGCCGGCAGGCAGACTTCTGAAGCTTTCTTT
CDR3aa: CASSQAGRQTSEAFF

d_gene: TRBD1
v_gene: TRBV4-3
j_gene: TRBJ1-2
abundance: -
CDR3nt: TGCGCCAGCAGCTATTCAGGACAGGGGGCGGATGGCTACACCTTC
CDR3aa: CASSYSGQGADGYTF

d_gene: -
v_gene: TRBV6-1
j_gene: TRBJ1-5
abundance: -
CDR3nt: TGTGCCAGCAGTGAAGCAGGAGGGGCCAATCAGCCCCAGCATTTT
CDR3aa: CASSEAGGANQPQHF

d_gene: -
v_gene: TRBV3-1/TRBV3-2
j_gene: TRBJ2-5
abundance: -
CDR3nt: TGTGCCAGCAGCCAAGATTCGCCCCCTAGGACCCAGTACTTC
CDR3aa: CASSQDSPPRTQYF

d_gene: -
v_gene: TRBV30
j_gene: TRBJ1-1
abundance: -
CDR3nt: TGTGCCTGGAGTGTATTCGGGGGCTTCACTGAAGCTTTCTTT
CDR3aa: CAWSVFGGFTEAFF

d_gene: -
v_gene: TRBV7-9
j_gene: TRBJ1-1
abundance: once
CDR3nt: TGTGCCAGCAGCTTTGCTAGGGGAAGGACTGAAGCTTTCTTT
CDR3aa: CASSFARGRTEAFF

d_gene: TRBD1
v_gene: TRBV11-2
j_gene: TRBJ2-7
abundance: once
CDR3nt: TGTGCCAGCAGCTTAGCGGCGACAGGGCTCATCTACGAGCAGTACTTC
CDR3aa: CASSLAATGLIYEQYF

d_gene: TRBD1
v_gene: TRBV28
j_gene: TRBJ2-7
abundance: -
CDR3nt: TGTGCCAGCAGTACGCGGACAGGGGACAGGTATAAGCAGTACTTC
CDR3aa: CASSTRTGDRYKQYF

d_gene: TRBD1
v_gene: TRBV28
j_gene: TRBJ1-5
abundance: few
CDR3nt: TGTATAACCAGGGCAGGGGGAGGCAATCAGCCCCAGCATTTT
CDR3aa: CITRAGGGNQPQHF

d_gene: TRBD1
v_gene: TRBV5-4
j_gene: TRBJ1-6
abundance: -
CDR3nt: TGTGCCAGCAGCTTGGAGACAGGGAGGGATTCACCCCTCCACTTT
CDR3aa: CASSLETGRDSPLHF

d_gene: TRBD1
v_gene: TRBV7-9
j_gene: TRBJ2-2
abundance: -
CDR3nt: TGTGCCAGCAGCTTAGGGACAGGGAACACCGGGGAGCTGTTTTTT
CDR3aa: CASSLGTGNTGELFF

d_gene: -
v_gene: TRBV14
j_gene: TRBJ1-1
abundance: once
CDR3nt: TGTGCCAGCAGCTTTGGGGGGGGCACTGAAGCTTTCTTT
CDR3aa: CASSFGGGTEAFF

d_gene: -
v_gene: TRBV4-3
j_gene: TRBJ1-4
abundance: once
CDR3nt: TGCGCCAGCAGCCAAGAACCCGGACAGCCCGAAAAACTGTTTTTT
CDR3aa: CASSQEPGQPEKLFF

d_gene: -
v_gene: TRBV30
j_gene: TRBJ1-3
abundance: few
CDR3nt: TGTGCCTGGAGTGTATTAGGGTTCGGGGGCCCGTCCTCTGGAAACACCATATATTTT
CDR3aa: CAWSVLGFGGPSSGNTIYF